The entry below gives a single T cell receptor beta chain sequence along with its context. What it binds is not known. In germline, CDR1 is ENHRY, CDR2 SYGVKD. The CDR3 consists of 17 residues. J lost 0 bases, V lost 5 bases, and 11 bases had no gene match. The data derive from a study of shared clonotypes between healthy human individuals. The repertoire was sequenced with immunoSEQ multiplex PCR; TCRdb's copy has only in-frame clones and lacks some. The sample yields about 2 million clones, around 95% seen once. Whole-study results and caveats: Compared with memory subsets, naive subsets generally had larger estimated richness.

J is TRBJ1-1 and V is TRBV10-3; 8 nucleotides agree with TRBD1. Sample: naive CD4+ T cells sorted from blood. The subset is: CD45RA+ positively selected. This receptor was obtained from a young man in good health. CDR3 bases: TGTGCCATCAGTTTCAATTCTCCGGACAGGGTGAACACTGAAGCTTTCTTT. Translating it yields CAISFNSPDRVNTEAFF.